The 3 T cell receptor beta chains below come from one sample, sequenced in a study of cytomegalovirus exposure and HLA in healthy donors. The PCR had 60 Vbeta and 13 Jbeta primers. Libraries were prepared by immunoSEQ multiplex PCR; TCRdb keeps only in-frame clonotypes and omits some of them. The sample consists of some 65,000 clones, less than 75% of them appearing once. The sequencing sample was made of PBMCs. The receptors derive from a woman aged 25 to 39 in good health and CMV-seronegative.

This clone was found a few times. V gene TRBV5-1 combines with J gene TRBJ1-3; D gene unclear. Per germline, CDR1 SGHRS and CDR2 YFSETQ. The V end was cut by 3 bases, the J end by 4 bases, with 11 bases between. The CDR3 contains 14 residues. The CDR3 DNA follows: TGCGCCAGCAGCTCGGCCCCGGGAGGAAACACCATATATTTT. Its translation: CASSSAPGGNTIYF.

Concerning this clone itself: The CDR3 does not close with the conserved phenylalanine or tryptophan, likely indicating a read error. The chain has TRBV30 and TRBJ1-5, with unresolved D. The CDR3 runs 15 residues. Trimming removed 0 bases from V and 3 bases from J, with 12 bases in between. CDR1 and CDR2 (germline): GTSNPN, SVGIG (reference sequence). The CDR3 protein is CAWSVVGSYNQPQHV. The DNA of the CDR3 is TGTGCCTGGAGTGTGGTCGGGAGCTACAATCAGCCCCAGCATGTT.

This sequence joins TRBV7-9 and TRBJ2-1; 10 nucleotides align to TRBD1. Trimming at V came to 5 bases and at J to 8 bases, leaving 6 bases not matched to a gene. The CDR3 covers 14 residues. The germline V gene encodes CDR1 SEHNR and CDR2 FQNEAQ (reference sequence). For the CDR3, the DNA is TGTGCCAGCAGCCAGGGACAGGGGATTTATGAGCAGTTCTTC. Protein product: CASSQGQGIYEQFF.